This TCR beta chain came from a study of PD-1 blockade in classical Hodgkin lymphoma. About the study: With a 2-week interval, patients received intravenous nivolumab at 3 mg/kg.

After autologous stem cell transplantation all patients relapsed, and prior brentuximab vedotin exposure differed between cohorts. From germline, CDR1 is SGHTA and CDR2 FQGTGA. This CDR3 has 17 amino acids. V lost 5 bases to trimming and J lost 0 bases, with 17 bases between them. This clone was observed many times. The method was immunoSEQ multiplex PCR; TCRdb's version includes in-frame clones alone and lacks a portion of them. The sample shows under 45,000 clones, over 60% of them seen only once. The clonotype comes from a human donor with classical Hodgkin lymphoma. V and J are TRBV7-3 and TRBJ2-1, with D possibly TRBD2 on 6 matching bases. The material was peripheral blood mononuclear cells (PBMCs), obtained at baseline. DNA of the CDR3: TGTGCCAGCAGCCCTCGGGAGAGCGCGTTCTCCTACAATGAGCAGTTCTTC. It specifies CASSPRESAFSYNEQFF. Using reference TRBV7-3 and TRBJ2-1 for the parts outside the CDR3, the full variable domain is GAGVSQTPSNKVTEKGKYVELRCDPISGHTALYWYRQSLGQGPEFLIYFQGTGAADDSGLPNDRFFAVRPEGSVSTLKIQRTERGDSAVYLCASSPRESAFSYNEQFFGPGTRLTVL.